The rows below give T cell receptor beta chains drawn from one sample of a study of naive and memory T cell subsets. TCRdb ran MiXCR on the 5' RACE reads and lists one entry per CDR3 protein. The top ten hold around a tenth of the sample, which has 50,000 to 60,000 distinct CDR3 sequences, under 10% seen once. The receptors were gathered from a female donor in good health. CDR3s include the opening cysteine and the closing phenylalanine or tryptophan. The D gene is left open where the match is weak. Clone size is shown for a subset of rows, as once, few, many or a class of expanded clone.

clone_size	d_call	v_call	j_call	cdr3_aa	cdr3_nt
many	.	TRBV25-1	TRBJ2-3	CASRDYTDTQYF	TGTGCCAGCAGAGATTATACAGATACGCAGTATTTT
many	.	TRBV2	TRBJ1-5	CASSRRGGDNQPQHF	TGTGCCAGCTCAAGAAGGGGGGGGGATAATCAGCCCCAGCATTTT
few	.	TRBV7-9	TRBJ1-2	CASSLEGFDGYTF	TGTGCCAGCAGCTTAGAGGGATTCGATGGCTACACCTTC
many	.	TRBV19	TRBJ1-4	CASSTLRAATNEKLFF	TGTGCCAGTAGTACCCTAAGGGCAGCAACTAATGAAAAACTGTTTTTT
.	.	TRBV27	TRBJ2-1	CASSLGRAFNNEQFF	TGTGCCAGCAGTTTGGGGCGGGCCTTTAACAATGAGCAGTTCTTC
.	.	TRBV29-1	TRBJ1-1	CSVVRGGMNTEAFF	TGCAGCGTCGTCCGGGGGGGTATGAACACTGAAGCTTTCTTT
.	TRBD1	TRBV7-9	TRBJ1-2	CASSSDRADYTF	TGTGCCAGCAGCTCCGACAGGGCGGACTACACCTTC
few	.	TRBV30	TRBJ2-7	CAWSVSSSYEQYF	TGTGCCTGGAGTGTAAGCAGCTCCTACGAGCAGTACTTC
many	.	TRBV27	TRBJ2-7	CASSLRHFYEQYF	TGTGCCAGCAGTTTACGGCATTTCTACGAGCAGTACTTC
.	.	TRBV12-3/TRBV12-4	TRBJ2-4	CASREQGAKNIQYF	TGTGCCAGCAGAGAACAGGGTGCCAAAAACATTCAGTACTTC
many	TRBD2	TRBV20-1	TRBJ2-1	CSAFRAGGYNEQFF	TGCAGTGCTTTCAGGGCGGGGGGCTACAATGAGCAGTTCTTC
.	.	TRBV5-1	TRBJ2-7	CASSVRQPNNEQYF	TGCGCCAGCAGCGTAAGACAGCCAAACAACGAGCAGTACTTC
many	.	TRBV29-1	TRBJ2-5	CSVGGGTGETQYF	TGCAGCGTCGGAGGGGGCACCGGGGAGACCCAGTACTTC
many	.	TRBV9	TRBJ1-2	CASSGVNGAGYTF	TGTGCCAGCAGCGGGGTCAACGGGGCTGGCTACACCTTC
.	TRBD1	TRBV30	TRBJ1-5	CAWSGDRGHISNQPQHF	TGTGCCTGGAGTGGGGACAGGGGGCACATAAGCAATCAGCCCCAGCATTTT
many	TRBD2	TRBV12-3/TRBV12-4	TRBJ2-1	CASSYGLAGNNEQFF	TGTGCCAGCAGTTATGGACTAGCGGGGAACAATGAGCAGTTCTTC
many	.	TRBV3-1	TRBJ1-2	CASSQGENGYTF	TGTGCCAGCAGCCAGGGGGAAAATGGCTACACCTTC
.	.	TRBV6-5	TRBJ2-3	CASSPVASDTQYF	TGTGCCAGCAGCCCCGTGGCCTCAGATACGCAGTATTTT